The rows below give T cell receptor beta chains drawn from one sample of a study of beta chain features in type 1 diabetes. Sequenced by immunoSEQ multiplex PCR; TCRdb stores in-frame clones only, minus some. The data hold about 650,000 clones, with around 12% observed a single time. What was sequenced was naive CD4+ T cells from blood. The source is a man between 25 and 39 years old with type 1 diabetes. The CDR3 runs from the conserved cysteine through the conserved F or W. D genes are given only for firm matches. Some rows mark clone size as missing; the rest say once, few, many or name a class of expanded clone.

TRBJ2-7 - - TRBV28 TGTGCCAGCAGTTTGAGACCCGCAGGGTCCAACGAGCAGTACTTC CASSLRPAGSNEQYF
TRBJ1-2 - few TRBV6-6 TGTGCCAGCAGTTACTCTGGGGGAGTTGGCTACACCTTC CASSYSGGVGYTF
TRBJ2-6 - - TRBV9 TGTGCCAGCAGCGTAGGATTAACAGCTGGGGCCAACGTCCTGACTTTC CASSVGLTAGANVLTF
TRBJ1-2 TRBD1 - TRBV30 TGTGCCTGGGGACAGGGAAATTCCTATGGCTACACCTTC CAWGQGNSYGYTF
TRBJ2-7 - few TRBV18 TGTGCCAGCTCACCGACAGAAATGAGCTACGAGCAGTACTTC CASSPTEMSYEQYF
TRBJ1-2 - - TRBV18 TGTGCCAGCTCACCAGAGTCAGGCCTTGGCTACACCTTC CASSPESGLGYTF
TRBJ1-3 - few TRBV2 TGTGCCAGCAGCCTGACAGGCAATGGAAACACCATATATTTT CASSLTGNGNTIYF
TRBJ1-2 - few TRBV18 TGTGCCAGCTCACCCAACCCGGACGGGGGCTATGGCTACACCTTC CASSPNPDGGYGYTF
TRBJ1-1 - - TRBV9 TGTGCCAGCAGCGTAGCTATGAACACTGAAGCCTTCTTT CASSVAMNTEAFF
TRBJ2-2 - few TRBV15 TGTGCCACCAGGGGCAGGTGGAACACCGGGGAGCTGTTTTTT CATRGRWNTGELFF
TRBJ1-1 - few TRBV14 TGTGCCAGCAGCTCCATTTCTTCGGAAGCTTTCTTT CASSSISSEAFF
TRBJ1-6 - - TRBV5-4 TGTGCCAGCAGCTTTAGGACAACCGGGGAACTCCACTTT CASSFRTTGELHF
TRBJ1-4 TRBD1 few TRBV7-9 TGTGCCAGCAGCTCCTACGACAGGGTTGGGTCTAATGAAAAACTGTTTTTT CASSSYDRVGSNEKLFF
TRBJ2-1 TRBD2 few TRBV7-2 TGTGCCAGCAGCTTTCCTAGCGGGGGGCCTTACAATGAGCAGTTCTTC CASSFPSGGPYNEQFF
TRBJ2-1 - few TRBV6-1 TGTGCCAGCACGACAGTAACAAACAATGAGCAGTTCTTC CASTTVTNNEQFF
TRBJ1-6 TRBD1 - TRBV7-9 TGTGCCAGCAGCCCTGGACAGGGTTTGCCCCTCCACTTT CASSPGQGLPLHF
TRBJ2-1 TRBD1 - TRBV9 TGTGCCAGCAGCGTACGAGGGGACAGCGTTGTGATCCTCAATGAGCAGTTCTTC CASSVRGDSVVILNEQFF
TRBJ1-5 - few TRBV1 TGCACCAGCAGCGGCCGGGACGAATATAGCAATCAGCCCCAGCATTTT CTSSGRDEYSNQPQHF
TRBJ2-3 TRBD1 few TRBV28 TGTGCCAGCAGTTCACCCCGGACAGGGGATACGCAGTATTTT CASSSPRTGDTQYF
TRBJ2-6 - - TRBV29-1 TGCAGCGTTATTACTTCTGGGGCCAACGTCCTGACTTTC CSVITSGANVLTF
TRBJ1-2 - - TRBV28 TGTGCCAGCGGCTATGGCTACACCTTC CASGYGYTF
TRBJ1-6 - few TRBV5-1 TGCGCCAGCAGCTTGACGGGGCCCATCAATTCACCCCTCCACTTT CASSLTGPINSPLHF
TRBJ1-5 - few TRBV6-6 TGTGCCAGCAGGGCCAGGGACACGGGCAATCAGCCCCAGCATTTT CASRARDTGNQPQHF
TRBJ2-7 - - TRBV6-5 TGTGCCAGCAGCCCGACCGCGGGGAGGCTCGAGCAGTACTTC CASSPTAGRLEQYF
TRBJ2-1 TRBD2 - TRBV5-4 TGTGCCAGCAGCCCAGCGGGGGCGGATGAGCAGTTCTTC CASSPAGADEQFF
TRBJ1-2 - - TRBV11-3 TGTGCCAGCAGCTTAGATCTAACTACCTATGGCTACACCTTC CASSLDLTTYGYTF
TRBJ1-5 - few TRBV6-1 TGTGCCAGCAGTGAAGTAGCTGGTCTGCCCCAGCATTTT CASSEVAGLPQHF
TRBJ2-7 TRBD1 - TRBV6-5 TGTGCCAGCACCTCCGGACAGGGACCCTACGAGCAGTACTTC CASTSGQGPYEQYF
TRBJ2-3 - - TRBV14 TGTGCCAGCAGCCAATGGGCGGTACGCACAGATACGCAGTATTTT CASSQWAVRTDTQYF
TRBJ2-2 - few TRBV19 TGTGCCAGTAGTCCGACGGTGACGAACACCGGGGAGCTGTTTTTT CASSPTVTNTGELFF
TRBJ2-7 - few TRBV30 TGTGCCTGTATGGGGGGGGCCGAGCAGTACTTC CACMGGAEQYF
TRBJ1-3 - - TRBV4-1 TGCGCCAGCAGCCAAGGCGACACTGGAAACACCATATATTTT CASSQGDTGNTIYF
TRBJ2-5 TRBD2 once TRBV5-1 TGCGCCAGCAGCTTGGTGACTAGCGGGGGTGAGACCCAGTACTTC CASSLVTSGGETQYF
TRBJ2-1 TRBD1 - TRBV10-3 TGTGCCATCAGGAACACCCCGGGACAGGGATCCAATGAGCAGTTCTTC CAIRNTPGQGSNEQFF
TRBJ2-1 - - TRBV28 TGTGCCAGCAGAGAGCGCCTAGGGCCTAGTGAGCAGTTCTTC CASRERLGPSEQFF
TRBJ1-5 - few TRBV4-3 TGCGCCAGCAGCCAAGATACCAGTCAGCCCCAGCATTTT CASSQDTSQPQHF
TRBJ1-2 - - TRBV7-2 TGTGCCAGCAGCTTAGATTCACGAGGGGCCTATGGCTACACCTTC CASSLDSRGAYGYTF
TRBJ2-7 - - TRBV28 TGTGCCAGTATCCGGGGCCGCTCCTACGAGCAGTACTTC CASIRGRSYEQYF
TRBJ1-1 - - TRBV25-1 TGTGCCAGCAGCAGGGAGGTGAACACTGAAGCTTTCTTT CASSREVNTEAFF
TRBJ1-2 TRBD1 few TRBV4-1 TGCGCCAGCAGCCAAGCCCCCAGGGCATTTTCGACAGGGGGCAATGGCTACACCTTC CASSQAPRAFSTGGNGYTF
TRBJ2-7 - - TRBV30 TGTGCCTGGAGTGTACTGGGGACCCTATCAGCTGAGCAGTACTTC CAWSVLGTLSAEQYF
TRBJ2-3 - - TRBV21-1 TGTGCCAGCAGCAACCCCGGGACTAGCGGGGGGACAGATACGCAGTATTTT CASSNPGTSGGTDTQYF
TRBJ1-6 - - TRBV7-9 TGTGCCAGCAGCCAGGACAGCTTACGCCTCCACTTT CASSQDSLRLHF
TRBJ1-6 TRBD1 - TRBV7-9 TGTGCCAGCAGCTTCTCGGGGACAGGGAATAATTCACCCCTCCACTTT CASSFSGTGNNSPLHF
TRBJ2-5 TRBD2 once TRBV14 TGTGCCAGCACCCGGACTAGCGGGGGGAAGGAGACCCAGTACTTC CASTRTSGGKETQYF
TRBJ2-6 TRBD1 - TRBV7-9 TGTGCCAGCAGCACTCCCCTAGGGGGCGGGGCCAACGTCCTGACTTTC CASSTPLGGGANVLTF
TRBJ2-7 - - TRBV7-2 TGTGCCAGTACGGACAGTCCCTTTACCTACGAGCAGTACTTC CASTDSPFTYEQYF
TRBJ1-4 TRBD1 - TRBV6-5 TGTGCCAGCAGTTACTCGGGGACAGTGGGCGAAAAACTGTTTTTT CASSYSGTVGEKLFF
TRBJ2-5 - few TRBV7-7 TGTGCTAGCAGCCTGGGACATCGGGAGACCCAGTACTTC CASSLGHRETQYF
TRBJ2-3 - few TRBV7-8 TGTGCCAGCAGCTTTAGGGCTTGGGGGGGCGGCACAGATACGCAGTATTTT CASSFRAWGGGTDTQYF
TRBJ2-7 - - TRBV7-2 TGTGCCAGCAGCTTAGGTCGTACCTACGAGCAGTACTTC CASSLGRTYEQYF
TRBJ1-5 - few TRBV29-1 TGCAGCGCCGGGGGGGCCCGGGGGCCCCAGCATTTT CSAGGARGPQHF
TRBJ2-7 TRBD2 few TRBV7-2 TGTGCCAGCAGCTTAAAGCTAGCGGGATCCTACGAGCAGTACTTC CASSLKLAGSYEQYF
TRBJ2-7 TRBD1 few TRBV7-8 TGTGCCAGCAGCCCGTTAACAGGGGGAAAAACCTACGAGCAGTACTTC CASSPLTGGKTYEQYF
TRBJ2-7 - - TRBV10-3 TGTGCCATCAGTAACGACCTAGGTGGAGAGCAGTACTTC CAISNDLGGEQYF
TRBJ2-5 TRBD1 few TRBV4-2 TGTGCCAGCAGCCAAGGGGGACAGGGCGGTCGTGAGACCCAGTACTTC CASSQGGQGGRETQYF
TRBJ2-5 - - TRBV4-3 TGCGCCAGCAGCCAAAATCCCGGGGGCCTCCAAGAGACCCAGTACTTC CASSQNPGGLQETQYF
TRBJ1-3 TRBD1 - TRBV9 TGTGCCTCCAGGGGGGGATCGAGCTCTGGAAACACCATATATTTT CASRGGSSSGNTIYF
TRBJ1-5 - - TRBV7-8 TGTGCCAGCAGCACAAACTGGGGAAACAATCAGCCCCAGCATTTT CASSTNWGNNQPQHF
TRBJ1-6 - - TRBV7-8 TGTGCCAGCAGCTCTGAGGGGGTCTTTAATTCACCCCTCCACTTT CASSSEGVFNSPLHF